What follows describes a single T cell receptor beta chain. This sample stems from a study of T cell responses to AZD1222 COVID-19 vaccine. Data came from immunoSEQ multiplex PCR; TCRdb stores just in-frame clones and leaves some out. The sample includes 110,000 or so clones, roughly 91% of them seen just once. The sequences come from peripheral blood, collected on day 0 of AZD1222 vaccination. This clonotype originated in an adult in good health.

The CDR3 DNA follows: TGTGCCAGCGGTCCAGGGGGCGCGTACAATGAGCAGTTCTTC. As protein: CASGPGGAYNEQFF. This rearrangement joins TRBV6-5 to TRBJ2-1, with TRBD1 identical over 8 bases. This CDR3 comprises 14 residues. Germline V gene data show CDR1 as MNHEY and CDR2 as SVGAGI. J gave up 4 bases and V 8 bases, and 7 bases lay outside the gene matches.